The 19 T cell receptor beta chains presented below share a single source sample, sequenced in a study of cytomegalovirus exposure and HLA in healthy donors. Both 60 Vbeta primers and 13 Jbeta primers went into the PCR. The method was immunoSEQ multiplex PCR; TCRdb's version includes in-frame clones alone and lacks a portion of them. The table includes 90,000 to 150,000 clones, roughly 80% detected once. Sequences were obtained from PBMCs. The receptors were sampled from a man aged 45-65 years in good health and CMV-seropositive.

In this sample, this clone turned up a few times. V and J are TRBV30 and TRBJ1-5, with TRBD1 matching 7 bases. The V gene end was trimmed by 3 bases and the J gene end by 11 bases; junction bases not matched to a gene: 13. This CDR3 has 14 amino acids. CDR1 and CDR2 (germline): GTSNPN, SVGIG (reference sequence). The CDR3 spells CAWSSTGATGAQHF. Here the CDR3 DNA reads TGTGCCTGGAGCTCCACAGGGGCAACGGGAGCCCAGCATTTT. Drawing the rest from reference TRBV30 and TRBJ1-5, the complete variable domain is SQTIHQWPATLVQPVGSPLSLECTVEGTSNPNLYWYRQAAGRGLQLLFYSVGIGQISSEVPQNLSASRPQDRQFILSSKKLLLSDSGFYLCAWSSTGATGAQHFGDGTRLSIL.

CDR3 amino acids: CASSRTSGSEQYF. In DNA, the CDR3 is TGTGCCAGCAGCCGGACTAGCGGGAGCGAGCAGTACTTC. V is TRBV14 and J is TRBJ2-7; TRBD2 matches 13 bases. V shed 4 bases, J shed 6 bases, and the junction held 0 bases outside the gene matches. Germline V gene lookup returns CDR1 SGHDN and CDR2 FVKESK. The CDR3 is made up of 13 amino acids.

The chain couples TRBV7-2 to TRBJ2-7; D is uncertain. The CDR3 loop spans 12 amino acids. Per germline, CDR1 SGHTA and CDR2 FQGNSA. With 5 bases removed from V and 7 bases from J, the gap between germline ends came to 12 bases. The CDR3 DNA reads TGTGCCAGCAGCCTCTACTCGCGGGAGCAGTACTTC. Its protein is CASSLYSREQYF.

This clone was found a few times. V usage is TRBV6-6 and J usage is TRBJ1-2; 8 bases line up with TRBD1. Germline V gene data show CDR1 as MNHNY and CDR2 as SVGAGI (reference sequence). Losses at the gene ends were 4 bases for V and 7 bases for J; bases not matched to a gene: 8. This CDR3 contains 14 residues. The CDR3, as DNA: TGTGCCAGCAGTTCGCAGGGGGCGCGACTTGGCTACACCTTC. This codes for CASSSQGARLGYTF.

The chain joins TRBV30 to TRBJ2-7, with D possibly matching TRBD1 (6 bases). CDR1 and CDR2 (germline): GTSNPN, SVGIG (reference sequence). Trimming shortened V by 5 bases and J by 5 bases, and 13 bases separated the two germline ends. This CDR3 has 12 amino acids. This chain's CDR3 is CAWGTIADEQYF. CDR3 coding DNA: TGTGCCTGGGGGACAATCGCGGACGAGCAGTACTTC.

The chain carries TRBV4-1 and TRBJ1-1; D remains ambiguous. This CDR3 is built from 15 residues. Looked up from germline, CDR1 is MGHRA and CDR2 is YSYEKL. The V end lost 0 bases, the J end lost 4 bases, and 12 bases lay between the germline ends. The CDR3 loop reads CASSQEEAARTEAFF. The CDR3 DNA is TGCGCCAGCAGCCAAGAGGAGGCAGCCCGCACTGAAGCTTTCTTT.

The chain combines TRBV18 with TRBJ2-3, with D tentatively TRBD2 (6 bases). Germline V gene sequence: CDR1 KGHSH, CDR2 LQKENI. The CDR3 has 13 amino acids. The V end lost 8 bases, the J end lost 5 bases, and 14 bases lay between the germline ends. CDR3 protein: CASRPPGGDTQYF. In DNA form, the CDR3 reads TGTGCCAGCCGTCCTCCCGGGGGAGATACGCAGTATTTT.

V gene TRBV4-1 combines with J gene TRBJ2-7, with 7 bases matching TRBD1. The CDR3 length is 15 residues. From germline, CDR1 is MGHRA and CDR2 YSYEKL. The ends lost 0 bases at V and 2 bases at J; junction bases unmatched: 4. Written as DNA, the CDR3 is TGCGCCAGCAGCCAAGAGTGGGACAGAACCTACGAGCAGTACTTC. This codes for CASSQEWDRTYEQYF.

This clone has only one observation. CDR3 region: CASSQEPGGSLDEQYF. CDR3 DNA: TGTGCCAGCAGCCAAGAACCCGGCGGGAGTCTCGACGAGCAGTACTTC. V gene TRBV4-2 combines with J gene TRBJ2-7; 7 nucleotides align to TRBD2. V lost 0 bases to trimming and J lost 5 bases; unmatched junction nucleotides: 10. The CDR3 sequence is 16 residues long. From germline, CDR1 is LGHNA and CDR2 YNFKEQ.

The genes are TRBV6-5 and TRBJ1-2; D is possibly TRBD1 (6 bases). Germline V gene data show CDR1 as MNHEY and CDR2 as SVGAGI. The CDR3 has 15 amino acids. V was pared by 0 bases and J by 5 bases, with 13 bases between. The CDR3 loop is CASSYSGGKDYGYTF. The CDR3 coding sequence is TGTGCCAGCAGTTACTCAGGGGGTAAAGATTATGGCTACACCTTC.

CDR3 amino acids: CASSRLAGGGNEQFF. In DNA form, the CDR3 reads TGTGCCAGCAGTCGCCTAGCGGGGGGCGGGAATGAGCAGTTCTTC. The chain recombines TRBV6-1 with TRBJ2-1; 11 bases are a match to TRBD2. The CDR3 consists of 15 residues. The trim removed 5 bases at V and 7 bases at J, leaving 7 bases unmatched. Germline-derived CDR1 and CDR2 are MNHNS and SASEGT.

This chain uses TRBV28 with TRBJ1-1; 8 bases are a match to TRBD1. V shed 5 bases, J shed 6 bases, and the junction held 8 bases outside the gene matches. This CDR3 comprises 14 residues. The germline gives CDR1 MDHEN, CDR2 SYDVKM. The CDR3 DNA reads as TGTGCCAGCAGTGGGGGACAGGTGGTAGCTGAAGCTTTCTTT. Translated, it gives CASSGGQVVAEAFF.

This chain links TRBV27 with TRBJ1-3; TRBD1 aligns across 7 bases. J gave up 0 bases and V 5 bases, and 10 bases lay outside the gene matches. Germline CDR1 MNHEY, CDR2 SMNVEV (reference sequence). The CDR3 covers 17 residues. CDR3 DNA: TGTGCCAGCAGTCCGCGGACAGGCTCAGCCTCTGGAAACACCATATATTTT. This translates into CASSPRTGSASGNTIYF.

The DNA of the CDR3 is TGTGCCAGCAGCGCGAATTCAAACACTGAAGCTTTCTTT. This gives the protein CASSANSNTEAFF. The rearrangement uses TRBV7-9 and TRBJ1-1; D gene ambiguous. CDR3 size: 13 residues. Germline V gene sequence: CDR1 SEHNR, CDR2 FQNEAQ (reference sequence). V lost 5 bases and J lost 2, with 9 bases in between. Full variable domain (remainder filled in from reference TRBV7-9 and TRBJ1-1): DTGVSQNPRHKITKRGQNVTFRCDPISEHNRLYWYRQTLGQGPEFLTYFQNEAQLEKSRLLSDRFSAERPKGSFSTLEIQRTEQGDSAMYLCASSANSNTEAFFGQGTRLTVV.

The chain couples TRBV30 to TRBJ1-6; 7 bases align to TRBD1. The CDR3 covers 15 residues. Per the germline V gene, CDR1 is GTSNPN and CDR2 is SVGIG (reference sequence). V lost 2 bases and J lost 7; bases outside the gene matches: 8. CDR3 protein: CAWSHKTGLNSPLHF. CDR3 bases: TGTGCCTGGAGTCACAAGACAGGGCTGAATTCACCCCTCCACTTT.

The chain couples TRBV19 to TRBJ2-2; 9 nucleotides match TRBD2. The CDR3 covers 16 residues. Looked up from germline, CDR1 is LNHDA and CDR2 is SQIVND (reference sequence). V was pared by 2 bases and J by 2 bases, with 3 bases of the junction left unmatched. CDR3 amino acids: CASSISLAGNTGELFF. Written as DNA, the CDR3 is TGTGCCAGTAGTATAAGTCTAGCGGGAAACACCGGGGAGCTGTTTTTT. The variable domain in full, with the rest retrieved from reference TRBV19 and TRBJ2-2, is DGGITQSPKYLFRKEGQNVTLSCEQNLNHDAMYWYRQDPGQGLRLIYYSQIVNDFQKGDIAEGYSVSREKKESFPLTVTSAQKNPTAFYLCASSISLAGNTGELFFGEGSRLTVL.

The chain employs TRBV6-1 and TRBJ1-2; D might be TRBD1 (6 bases). Germline assignment: CDR1 MNHNS and CDR2 SASEGT. The CDR3 covers 13 residues. V shed 1 base and J shed 8 bases, with 11 bases lying between them. The CDR3 region has the DNA TGTGCCAGCAGTGAAGGCGGGGGGCGAGGCTACACCTTC. This sequence encodes CASSEGGGRGYTF.

V and J are TRBV10-3 and TRBJ2-5, with 8 positions matching TRBD2. V was clipped by 3 bases and J by 5 bases; unmatched bases: 8. This CDR3 has 15 amino acids. Germline CDR1 and CDR2: ENHRY and SYGVKD. CDR3 DNA sequence: TGTGCCATCAGTGACCCCGCGACTAGCGATGAGACCCAGTACTTC. It encodes CAISDPATSDETQYF.

This chain uses TRBV10-2 with TRBJ2-7, with 7 bases lining up with TRBD1. V trimming: 5 bases; J trimming: 3 bases; junction bases outside the gene matches: 13. Per germline, CDR1 WSHSY and CDR2 SAAADI. The CDR3 contains 16 residues. Here the CDR3 DNA reads TGCGCCAGCAGTCCAACAGGGGTGGGGGCCAACTACGAGCAGTACTTC. Protein: CASSPTGVGANYEQYF.